This TCR beta chain was recovered during a study of control samples from healthy donors and cancer patients. CDR3 length equals 15 residues. Trimming stripped 4 bases from V and 6 bases from J, with 18 bases between. Germline assignment: CDR1 LGHDT and CDR2 YNNKEL (reference sequence). Using immunoSEQ multiplex PCR, the repertoire was profiled, and TCRdb retains in-frame clones only, with some absent. The sample contains almost 90,000 clones, over 65% of which appear only once. Sequencing used blood. The origin of this receptor is a middle-aged woman in good health. The chain has TRBV3-1 (or the pseudogene TRBV3-2) and TRBJ1-1; D is perhaps TRBD1 (5 bases). CDR3 region: CASSPTYVRAPEAFF. In DNA form, the CDR3 reads TGTGCCAGCAGCCCCACCTACGTCAGGGCGCCTGAAGCTTTCTTT.